The rows below give T cell receptor beta chains drawn from one sample of a study of T-cell reconstitution after alpha-beta-depleted transplantation in children. Each CDR3 protein is one row after TCRdb ran MiXCR on the PCR reads. Of hundreds of thousands of distinct CDR3 sequences in the sample, more than 9% were seen once. Here the sequenced sample was PBMCs, taken before TCRalphabeta/CD19-depleted stem cell transplant. Receptors originate from a child aged 2 to 15 with inherited bone marrow failure, due to receive a stem cell transplant. Each CDR3 is given with its conserved first and last residue. D genes are given only for firm matches. Some rows mark clone size as missing; the rest say once, few, many or name a class of expanded clone.

J,V,size,D,CDR3,DNA
TRBJ2-5,TRBV23-1,-,-,CASSQSRRRHETQYF,TGCGCCAGCAGTCAATCGAGGAGACGCCACGAGACCCAGTACTTC
TRBJ2-3,TRBV15,many,-,CATSRVVDTQYF,TGTGCCACCAGCAGAGTCGTGGATACGCAGTATTTT
TRBJ2-7,TRBV28,many,TRBD1,CASSPPGGLYEQYF,TGTGCCAGCAGTCCCCCAGGGGGCCTCTACGAGCAGTACTTC
TRBJ1-3,TRBV7-9,many,-,CASSRRGGGNTIYF,TGTGCCAGCAGCCGCAGGGGCGGTGGAAACACCATATATTTT
TRBJ1-2,TRBV20-1,many,TRBD1,CSARYRGQGGYTF,TGCAGTGCTAGGTACAGGGGACAGGGTGGCTACACCTTC
TRBJ2-2,TRBV4-1,few,TRBD2,CASSLLAGPNTGELFF,TGCGCCAGCAGCCTTCTAGCGGGTCCCAACACCGGGGAGCTGTTTTTT
TRBJ1-1,TRBV9,-,-,CASSAQGGGTEAFF,TGTGCCAGCAGCGCGCAGGGAGGAGGCACTGAAGCTTTCTTT
TRBJ2-6,TRBV3-1,many,-,CASSQGGANVLTF,TGTGCCAGCAGCCAAGGTGGGGCCAACGTCCTGACTTTC
TRBJ2-5,TRBV28,-,TRBD1,CASSAYPGTGGQETQYF,TGTGCCAGCAGTGCATACCCCGGGACAGGGGGGCAAGAGACCCAGTACTTC
TRBJ1-2,TRBV28,few,TRBD1,CASSLDRLHGYTF,TGTGCCAGCAGTTTGGACAGGTTGCATGGCTACACCTTC
TRBJ2-7,TRBV6-6,many,-,CASSYAYYEQYF,TGTGCCAGCAGTTACGCCTATTACGAGCAGTACTTC
TRBJ1-5,TRBV7-2,-,-,CASSWSGLTQHF,TGTGCCAGCAGCTGGTCGGGTTTGACCCAGCATTTT
TRBJ2-5,TRBV5-1,many,TRBD2,CASSPLAGGRSETQYF,TGCGCCAGCAGCCCTTTAGCGGGAGGGCGCTCAGAGACCCAGTACTTC
TRBJ1-1,TRBV12-3/TRBV12-4,many,-,CASSLIAMNTEAFF,TGTGCCAGCAGCCTAATTGCCATGAACACTGAAGCTTTCTTT
TRBJ2-1,TRBV27,-,-,CAIGRSSYNEQFF,TGTGCCATCGGACGGAGCTCCTACAATGAGCAGTTCTTC
TRBJ2-7,TRBV7-9,many,-,CASSSRTQYEQYF,TGTGCCAGCAGCTCTCGGACTCAATACGAGCAGTACTTC
TRBJ2-7,TRBV28,-,-,CASSPTSPYVSEQYF,TGTGCCAGCAGCCCCACTAGCCCCTACGTCTCCGAGCAGTACTTC
TRBJ2-5,TRBV7-7,-,-,CASSLRRGFFETQYF,TGTGCTAGCAGCTTACGTCGGGGTTTCTTCGAGACCCAGTACTTC
TRBJ2-5,TRBV28,many,-,CASSRGLSPQEAQYF,TGTGCCAGCAGTCGGGGACTGTCGCCTCAAGAGGCCCAGTACTTC
TRBJ2-7,TRBV4-3,many,-,CASSQERTIFPEQYF,TGCGCCAGCAGCCAAGAACGGACTATCTTTCCCGAGCAGTACTTC
TRBJ2-3,TRBV12-3/TRBV12-4,many,TRBD2,CASSLTAGGSDTQYF,TGTGCCAGCAGTTTAACAGCGGGAGGGTCAGATACGCAGTATTTT
TRBJ2-5,TRBV28,few,TRBD1,CASRDRAVETQYF,TGTGCCAGCAGGGACAGGGCAGTTGAGACCCAGTACTTC
TRBJ2-3,TRBV7-6,many,-,CASSVRGDTQYF,TGTGCCAGCAGCGTCCGGGGAGATACGCAGTATTTT
TRBJ2-7,TRBV4-3,many,-,CASSQDPTTDEQYF,TGCGCCAGCAGCCAAGATCCCACTACCGACGAGCAGTACTTC
TRBJ2-3,TRBV6-2/TRBV6-3,many,TRBD2,CASVGLAGSMTQYF,TGTGCCAGCGTGGGACTAGCGGGATCAATGACGCAGTATTTT
TRBJ2-2,TRBV5-1,-,TRBD2,CASSLEGLAGINTGELFF,TGCGCCAGCAGCTTGGAGGGACTAGCGGGAATAAACACCGGGGAGCTGTTTTTT
TRBJ1-4,TRBV29-1,many,-,CSVVTGVGEKLFF,TGCAGCGTTGTAACAGGAGTGGGAGAAAAACTGTTTTTT
TRBJ2-1,TRBV14,many,TRBD1,CASSYWTGGINEQFF,TGTGCCAGCTCCTATTGGACAGGGGGCATCAATGAGCAGTTCTTC
TRBJ2-2,TRBV7-2,many,-,CASSPRSYTGELFF,TGTGCCAGCAGCCCCCGGTCATACACCGGGGAGCTGTTTTTT
TRBJ2-3,TRBV7-2,many,TRBD2,CASSLGTSDDTQYF,TGTGCCAGCAGCTTAGGCACTAGCGACGATACGCAGTATTTT
TRBJ2-7,TRBV4-3,many,TRBD2,CASSQGLAGASYEQYF,TGCGCCAGCAGCCAAGGCCTAGCGGGAGCATCCTACGAGCAGTACTTC
TRBJ1-5,TRBV20-1,-,TRBD1,CSAHRGRAQPQHF,TGCAGTGCTCACAGGGGGCGAGCCCAGCCCCAGCATTTT
TRBJ2-1,TRBV28,many,-,CASRPRDSYNEQFF,TGTGCCAGCAGACCTAGGGACTCCTACAATGAGCAGTTCTTC
TRBJ1-3,TRBV10-3,many,TRBD1,CAISGARQGGGNTIYF,TGTGCCATCAGTGGAGCCCGACAGGGCGGTGGAAACACCATATATTTT
TRBJ1-1,TRBV7-2,few,-,CASSLGYRVTEAFF,TGTGCCAGCAGCTTAGGGTACAGGGTAACCGAAGCTTTCTTT
TRBJ2-1,TRBV29-1,many,-,CSVEDPGRSYNEQFF,TGCAGCGTTGAAGATCCGGGTAGGTCCTACAATGAGCAGTTCTTC
TRBJ2-4,TRBV7-2,many,-,CASSLRTPSGIQYF,TGTGCCAGCAGCTTAAGGACGCCGTCGGGCATTCAGTACTTC